Listed here is a single TCR beta chain. Some clones are missing from TCRdb's copy, which holds only in-frame ones; the method was immunoSEQ multiplex PCR. The data hold about 160,000 clones, with about 90% observed a single time. The sample comes from a study of blood T cell repertoires in COVID-19. Overall study context: PBMCs, B-cell-depleted T cells, or T cells provided the cDNA or gDNA that made up the material.

Looked up from germline, CDR1 is SGHDT and CDR2 is YYEEEE. The CDR3 is made up of 14 amino acids. V dropped 4 bases and J dropped 6 bases, with 16 bases sitting between them. The chain recombines TRBV5-6 with TRBJ1-1; D not resolved. This sequence was found in a woman aged 60-75 years with active or convalescent COVID-19. Sequences were obtained from peripheral blood. CDR3 protein: CASSRSDQIPEAFF. CDR3 DNA: TGTGCCAGCAGCCGATCCGATCAGATCCCTGAAGCTTTCTTT.